This T cell receptor beta chain was identified during a study of graft-versus-host responses after intestinal transplantation. Study overall: Recipients had multivisceral, liver-intestinal, or isolated intestinal transplants. Every transplant recipient was induced with anti-thymocyte globulin, then maintained on tacrolimus and steroids for two to four years.

CDR1 is LNHDA, CDR2 SQIVND, per germline (reference sequence). Trimming took 7 bases from V and 5 from J, leaving 17 bases between them. CDR3 length: 14 residues. Of note for this clone: Its specificity is not known.

Whole-study findings and limits: The presence of high graft-versus-host to host-versus-graft clonal ratios in allografts characterized patients with graft-donor T cell macrochimerism. Recipient marrow harbored GvH clones, some of which surfaced first in ileum or blood.

Some clones are missing from TCRdb's copy, which holds only in-frame ones; the method was immunoSEQ multiplex PCR. The table lists about 120,000 clones, about 93% of them singletons. The starting material was unstimulated CD4+ T cells sorted from spleen or lymph node cells, obtained before intestinal transplant. The rearrangement uses TRBV19 and TRBJ1-2; D gene unclear. This sequence was found in a human donor who received an intestinal transplant. DNA for the CDR3: TGTGCCAGTAAATCCCTCGCGGACTTATATGGCTACACCTTC. It translates to CASKSLADLYGYTF.